Listed below are T cell receptor beta chains from one sample, sequenced in a study of beta chain features in type 1 diabetes. Assay: immunoSEQ multiplex PCR; the TCRdb copy retains only in-frame clones and omits some. The sample lists about 250,000 clones, 11% seen once, with around 0.017% in the top ten. The sequencing sample was made of naive CD4+ T cells from blood. The receptors come from a man aged 25-40 years with type 1 diabetes. Each CDR3 is given with its conserved first and last residue. The D gene is left open where the match is weak. Only part of the rows carry a size: once, few, many, or a class if the clone is expanded.

clone size	D gene	J gene	V gene	CDR3 DNA	CDR3 protein
few	TRBD1	TRBJ2-5	TRBV18	TGTGCCAGCTCACCACGGACAGGAGGCAGCCAAGAGACCCAGTACTTC	CASSPRTGGSQETQYF
-	-	TRBJ2-2	TRBV30	TGTGCCACAGGGTTCGCCGGGGAGCTGTTTTTT	CATGFAGELFF
-	-	TRBJ2-1	TRBV5-1	TGCGCCAGCAGCCCTGGACAGAACAATGAGCAGTTCTTC	CASSPGQNNEQFF
-	-	TRBJ2-7	TRBV10-3	TGTGCCATCTACGACGAGCGCAGGGGCGTAGAGCAGTACTTC	CAIYDERRGVEQYF
few	-	TRBJ2-5	TRBV28	TGTGCCAGCAGTTTTACTGGGGACTCCCTCGACTTC	CASSFTGDSLDF
-	TRBD1	TRBJ2-6	TRBV30	TGTGCCTGGAGTGTCCAGGGGGCTGGGGCCAACGTCCTGACTTTC	CAWSVQGAGANVLTF
few	-	TRBJ2-3	TRBV5-1	TGCGCCAGCAGCGGGACTAGCACAGATACGCAGTATTTT	CASSGTSTDTQYF
few	-	TRBJ2-5	TRBV11-2	TGTGCCAGCAGCTTAGTCCCTAGAGCCTCCGGACAGCAAGAGACCCAGTACTTC	CASSLVPRASGQQETQYF
-	-	TRBJ2-5	TRBV27	TGTGCCAGCAGTTTAAAGTTCAGCTTCCCCCGGGACGCGGGGAGGGAGACCCAGTACTTC	CASSLKFSFPRDAGRETQYF
-	TRBD2	TRBJ2-5	TRBV5-1	TGCGCCAGCAGCTTTGCGGGGGATAAAGAGACCCAGTACTTC	CASSFAGDKETQYF
few	TRBD1	TRBJ2-1	TRBV18	TGTGCCAGCTCACCAGGGACAGGCAATGAGCAGTTCTTC	CASSPGTGNEQFF
few	TRBD2	TRBJ2-5	TRBV5-4	TGTGCCAGCAGCTACGGACTAGCGGAAGAGACCCAGTACTTC	CASSYGLAEETQYF
-	TRBD2	TRBJ2-1	TRBV25-1	TGTGCCAGCAGTGAATACGCTTTAGGGAGATCAGCGGGAGAGCAGTTCTTC	CASSEYALGRSAGEQFF
-	-	TRBJ2-2	TRBV5-4	TGTGCCAGCAGCTTGGATGCTTCAGGGACCGGGGAGCTGTTTTTT	CASSLDASGTGELFF
few	-	TRBJ1-4	TRBV4-2	TGTGCCAGCAGCGGACGTCTAGCTGAAAAACTGTTTTTT	CASSGRLAEKLFF
few	-	TRBJ2-1	TRBV5-4	TGTGCCAGCAGCCAAGCGGCGAGGGATGAGCAGTTCTTC	CASSQAARDEQFF
few	TRBD1	TRBJ2-7	TRBV5-6	TGTGCCAGCAGAAACCGGGACAGGGGCGTTTACGAGCAGTACTTC	CASRNRDRGVYEQYF
few	-	TRBJ1-1	TRBV5-1	TGCGCCAGCAGCCTTGGACACCCGAACACTGAAGCTTTCTTT	CASSLGHPNTEAFF
once	-	TRBJ1-1	TRBV5-1	TGCGCCAGCAGCTCCGGATTACGGGGGAACACTGAAGCTTTCTTT	CASSSGLRGNTEAFF
-	TRBD2	TRBJ2-1	TRBV5-1	TGCGCCAGCAGCCCGAGACTAGCGGGGGTGTACAATGAGCAGTTCTTC	CASSPRLAGVYNEQFF
-	TRBD1	TRBJ1-2	TRBV2	TGTGCCAGCAGAGGGGACAGGGGCAGCGGCTACACCTTC	CASRGDRGSGYTF
few	-	TRBJ1-2	TRBV28	TGTGCCAGCAGTTTACGCGGGGGCGGCTATGGCTACACCTTC	CASSLRGGGYGYTF
-	-	TRBJ1-5	TRBV7-9	TGTGCCAGCAGCTTATATGAGAATCAGCCCCAGCATTTT	CASSLYENQPQHF
few	TRBD1	TRBJ2-1	TRBV30	TGTGCCTGGAGTGTCGGCAGGGGGTCCTACAATGAGCAGTTCTTC	CAWSVGRGSYNEQFF
few	-	TRBJ2-7	TRBV9	TGTGCCAGCAGCGACCGGGACACTTACGAGCAGTACTTC	CASSDRDTYEQYF
few	TRBD2	TRBJ2-5	TRBV5-1	TGCGCCAGCAGCTCGGTCGGACTAGCGGCGCAAGAGACCCAGTACTTC	CASSSVGLAAQETQYF
few	-	TRBJ2-1	TRBV28	TGTGCCAGCAGTTTAGGGGCAGAGAATGAGCAGTTCTTC	CASSLGAENEQFF
-	TRBD1	TRBJ2-1	TRBV12-5	TGTGCTAGCCTTATCGACAGGGGAATCTACAATGAGCAGTTCTTC	CASLIDRGIYNEQFF
-	TRBD2	TRBJ2-1	TRBV4-2	TGTGCCAGCAGCCAAGTTAGCGGGGGCACCTACAATGAGCAGTTCTTC	CASSQVSGGTYNEQFF
-	TRBD2	TRBJ2-5	TRBV9	TGTGCCAGCAGCGTCCTCGGGGGGACCCAAGAGACCCAGTACTTC	CASSVLGGTQETQYF
-	-	TRBJ1-5	TRBV9	TGTGCCAGCAGCGTGAGTACAGGACGAAGGGATCAGCCCCAGCATTTT	CASSVSTGRRDQPQHF
-	-	TRBJ2-1	TRBV9	TGTGCCAGCAGCGCCCGCCGGCGGGAAGGAGCCAATGAGCAGTTCTTC	CASSARRREGANEQFF
few	TRBD1	TRBJ1-4	TRBV11-2	TGTGCCAGCAGCTTCGGGACAGGGGAGGAAAAACTGTTTTTT	CASSFGTGEEKLFF
-	-	TRBJ2-7	TRBV15	TGTGCCACCAAGGGGACTGCGGGATCCTACGAGCAGTACTTC	CATKGTAGSYEQYF
-	TRBD1	TRBJ2-5	TRBV7-9	TGTGCCAGCAGCTTAGAGGGGGCAAGTTTGGAGACCCAGTACTTC	CASSLEGASLETQYF
-	-	TRBJ1-1	TRBV5-1	TGCGCCGCAGCCCGTGGTGGGGGGGACACTGAAGCTTTCTTT	CAAARGGGDTEAFF
-	TRBD1	TRBJ1-1	TRBV28	TGTGCCAGCAGTTTCAGGGGGCTTGACACTGAAGCTTTCTTT	CASSFRGLDTEAFF
-	-	TRBJ2-1	TRBV4-2	TGTGCCAGCAAGGGAAGGGAGCCTGACACTGGGAATGAGCAGTTCTTC	CASKGREPDTGNEQFF
-	TRBD1	TRBJ2-7	TRBV2	TGTGCCAGCACTCCCGGGACAGGGAGATCCTACGAGCAGTACTTC	CASTPGTGRSYEQYF
-	TRBD2	TRBJ2-5	TRBV11-2	TGTGCCAGCAGCTTATCGAGTAGCGGGCAAGAGACCCAGTACTTC	CASSLSSSGQETQYF
few	-	TRBJ2-6	TRBV9	TGTGCCAGCAGCGTAGTAGCCTCTGGGGCCAACGTCCTGACTTTC	CASSVVASGANVLTF